This entry is about one T cell receptor beta chain. A deep-level run was used for the assay. TCRdb's copy holds only in-frame clones and misses some; the assay was immunoSEQ multiplex PCR. The table has millions of clones, 85% to 95% seen once. The source of the sample is a study of shared clonotypes between healthy human individuals. The investigators split CD4+ cells into a CD45RA+ naive subset and a CD45RA-negative memory subset. The germline CDR1 and CDR2 sequences are SGHNT and YENEEA. Trimming took 0 bases from V and 3 from J; bases not matched to a gene: 2. This CDR3 comprises 15 residues. This TCR was recovered from a man in his late teens or twenties in good health. The chain has TRBV11-3 and TRBJ2-7, with 10 bases fitting TRBD2. The specimen was naive CD4+ T cells sorted from blood. Subset specified: CD45RA+ positively selected. The CDR3 nucleotides are TGTGCCAGCAGCTTAGACGGGACTAGCGACTACGAGCAGTACTTC. This translates into CASSLDGTSDYEQYF.